These 22 T cell receptor beta chains share one sample of origin, sequenced in a study of T cell responses to AZD1222 COVID-19 vaccine. TCRdb keeps only in-frame clones here, not all; method: immunoSEQ multiplex PCR. The table shows tens of thousands of clones, with almost 90% occurring only once. The sample here was peripheral blood, taken on day 0 of AZD1222 vaccination. These receptor sequences come from an adult in good health.

This chain joins TRBV9 and TRBJ1-1; TRBD1 might be the D (6 bases). CDR3 length: 14 amino acids. V lost 4 bases and J 2 bases, leaving 12 bases between the germline ends. The germline V gene encodes CDR1 SGDLS and CDR2 YYNGEE. The CDR3 sequence: CASSPTGINTEAFF. The CDR3 DNA reads as TGTGCCAGCAGCCCGACAGGTATAAACACTGAAGCTTTCTTT.

This sequence joins TRBV24-1 and TRBJ1-5; tentatively, D is TRBD1 (6 bases). CDR1 KGHDR and CDR2 SFDVKD come from the germline V gene. The CDR3 runs to 18 residues. V lost 2 bases and J lost 0, with 16 bases in between. The DNA of the CDR3 is TGTGCCACCAGTGATTCGGAGGGGGGGATATATAGCAATCAGCCCCAGCATTTT. Translating gives CATSDSEGGIYSNQPQHF.

The gene calls are TRBV6-2 or TRBV6-3 and TRBJ1-5; 8 nucleotides match TRBD1. Germline V CDR1 and CDR2: MNHEY, SVGEGT. CDR3 length equals 14 residues. V shed 5 bases and J 5 bases; nucleotides not matched to a gene: 5. The CDR3 is CASSQTGDDQPQHF. The CDR3 DNA reads as TGTGCCAGCAGTCAGACAGGGGACGATCAGCCCCAGCATTTT.

CDR3 sequence reads: CASSDSGQLSYNEQFF. The CDR3, as DNA: TGTGCCAGCAGTGACTCGGGCCAGTTGTCCTACAATGAGCAGTTCTTC. This sequence joins TRBV6-4 and TRBJ2-1, with no clear D. The V gene's germline CDR1 is MRHNA and CDR2 SNTAGT. V dropped 0 bases and J dropped 1 base, with 10 bases sitting between them. This CDR3 comprises 16 residues.

This chain uses TRBV7-9 with TRBJ1-4, with 10 bases identical to TRBD1. CDR1 and CDR2 from the germline V gene are SEHNR and FQNEAQ (reference sequence). The V and J ends lost 4 bases and 6 bases, in that order; junction bases with no gene match: 2. This CDR3 spans 14 amino acids. CDR3 sequence reads: CASSYGQGDEKLFF. CDR3 DNA: TGTGCCAGCAGCTACGGACAGGGGGATGAAAAACTGTTTTTT.

The rearrangement uses TRBV20-1 and TRBJ2-7; D gene uncertain. The germline gives CDR1 DFQATT, CDR2 SNEGSKA (reference sequence). This CDR3 is built from 10 residues. Trimming shortened V by 2 bases and J by 5 bases, and 4 bases separated the two germline ends. CDR3 amino acids: CSARKDEQYF. The CDR3 DNA follows: TGCAGTGCTAGAAAGGACGAGCAGTACTTC.

This clone showed up just once. The CDR3 bases are TGTGCCAGCAGTACCAGCGGGGTTTACACCGGGGAGCTGTTTTTT. As protein: CASSTSGVYTGELFF. This chain connects TRBV7-6 to TRBJ2-2; 7 positions match TRBD2. With 6 bases clipped from V and 3 bases from J, the junction kept 7 bases outside the gene matches. CDR3 size: 15 residues. The germline V gene encodes CDR1 SGHVS and CDR2 FNYEAQ.

The rearrangement uses TRBV3-1 (or the pseudogene TRBV3-2) and TRBJ2-1, with 11 bases aligning to TRBD2. The trim removed 3 bases at V and 1 base at J, leaving 8 bases unmatched. CDR1 is LGHDT, CDR2 YNNKEL, per germline (reference sequence). The CDR3 is 18 amino acids. The DNA of the CDR3 is TGTGCCAGCAGCCAGGATACTAGCGGGAGTGGTTCCTACAATGAGCAGTTCTTC. It encodes CASSQDTSGSGSYNEQFF.

This rearrangement joins TRBV30 to TRBJ1-2, with D possibly TRBD1 on 6 matching bases. The CDR3 sequence is 14 residues long. The germline gives CDR1 GTSNPN, CDR2 SVGIG (reference sequence). Trimming removed 2 bases at V and 4 bases at J, with 14 bases between. This chain's CDR3 is CAWSPQGIGYGYTF. The CDR3 bases are TGTGCCTGGAGTCCGCAGGGGATTGGCTATGGCTACACCTTC.

The rearrangement links TRBV10-2 to TRBJ2-1; perhaps D is TRBD1 or TRBD2 (7 bases each). The CDR3 consists of 15 residues. From germline, CDR1 is WSHSY and CDR2 SAAADI. Trimming cost V 0 bases and J 8 bases, with 14 bases left between them. The CDR3 sequence is CASSESQGEGDEQFF. CDR3 coding DNA: TGCGCCAGCAGTGAGTCTCAGGGGGAGGGCGATGAGCAGTTCTTC.

V gene TRBV15 combines with J gene TRBJ1-4; D gene unclear. V lost 1 base and J lost 11, with 11 bases in between. The CDR3 spans 13 residues. Germline loops: CDR1 LNHNV, CDR2 YYDKDF (reference sequence). The CDR3 DNA sequence: TGTGCCACCAGCAGAGTGCCTCAGGCCAAACTGTTTTTT. This sequence encodes CATSRVPQAKLFF.

The chain links TRBV3-1 (or the pseudogene TRBV3-2) to TRBJ2-1; D unclear. The CDR3 spans 18 residues. Trimming removed 0 bases at V and 5 bases at J, with 20 bases between. Germline CDR1 and CDR2: LGHDT and YNNKEL (reference sequence). CDR3 bases: TGTGCCAGCAGCCAAGATTTAAGGGCCCTTCAGGCCCACAATGAGCAGTTCTTC. Protein: CASSQDLRALQAHNEQFF.

This chain links TRBV2 with TRBJ1-1, with D hard to call. The CDR3 runs 14 residues. V lost 0 bases and J lost 8, with 13 bases in between. Germline CDR1 is SNHLY and CDR2 is FYNNEI. The CDR3 protein is CASSEALVAREAFF. In nucleotides, the CDR3 is TGTGCCAGCAGTGAAGCGCTGGTCGCCAGGGAAGCTTTCTTT.

The chain employs TRBV28 and TRBJ1-5; TRBD1 aligns across 12 bases. The CDR3 spans 17 residues. Per germline, CDR1 MDHEN and CDR2 SYDVKM. The V gene end was trimmed by 4 bases and the J gene end by 7 bases; junction bases not matched to a gene: 11. Written as DNA, the CDR3 is TGTGCCAGCAGTTGGGACAGGGGGCGCGAGGCCAGCCAGCCCCAGCATTTT. As protein: CASSWDRGREASQPQHF.

The V call is TRBV19, the J call TRBJ2-1; the D gene could be TRBD1 or TRBD2 (5 bases each). V was trimmed by 4 bases and J by 9 bases, leaving 22 bases between them. The CDR3 spans 16 residues. CDR1 is LNHDA, CDR2 SQIVND, per germline (reference sequence). CDR3 nucleotide sequence: TGTGCCAGTAGTAAGATCCGGGACCCTAAGGGAATTGAGCAGTTCTTC. It codes for CASSKIRDPKGIEQFF.

This chain joins TRBV11-2 and TRBJ1-1; D might be TRBD1 (5 bases). The CDR3 has 13 amino acids. Looked up from germline, CDR1 is SGHAT and CDR2 is FQNNGV. Trimming cost V 3 bases and J 0 bases, with 5 bases left between them. The CDR3 DNA sequence: TGTGCCAGCAGCTTGGGGGTGAACACTGAAGCTTTCTTT. As protein: CASSLGVNTEAFF.

The chain has TRBV30 and TRBJ2-3; D is possibly TRBD2 (6 bases). The CDR3 is made up of 15 amino acids. V was shortened by 1 base and J by 3 bases, with 14 bases between the two germline ends. The germline CDR1 and CDR2 sequences are GTSNPN and SVGIG (reference sequence). The CDR3: CAWSGGGRRTDTQYF. CDR3 nucleotides: TGTGCCTGGAGTGGTGGGGGGAGAAGAACAGATACGCAGTATTTT.

This chain links TRBV6-1 with TRBJ1-1; D is undetermined. CDR3 length: 15 residues. Looked up from germline, CDR1 is MNHNS and CDR2 is SASEGT. V dropped 3 bases and J dropped 1 base, with 12 bases sitting between them. CDR3 nucleotides: TGTGCCAGCAGTGATGGAGGGAGGTCGAACACTGAAGCTTTCTTT. It encodes CASSDGGRSNTEAFF.

This clone was counted once. The chain recombines TRBV6-5 with TRBJ2-1, with TRBD2 matching 9 bases. The ends lost 11 bases at V and 7 bases at J; junction bases unmatched: 12. Germline V gives CDR1 MNHEY, CDR2 SVGAGI. The CDR3 runs to 14 residues. The CDR3: CAGGGAGLLNEQFF. CDR3 bases: TGTGCCGGCGGGGGGGCCGGACTACTAAATGAGCAGTTCTTC.

J is TRBJ2-1 and V is TRBV28; TRBD2 agrees at 10 bases. CDR3 length: 16 residues. Germline V gives CDR1 MDHEN, CDR2 SYDVKM. V was clipped by 5 bases and J by 6 bases; unmatched bases: 10. The CDR3 sequence is CASSHPKREGTNEQFF. In DNA, the CDR3 is TGTGCCAGCAGTCACCCGAAGCGGGAGGGGACCAATGAGCAGTTCTTC.

This clone is categorized as large. The chain couples TRBV2 to TRBJ2-2, with TRBD2 matching over 8 bases. Per germline, CDR1 SNHLY and CDR2 FYNNEI. Unmatched junction bases numbered 3, after V lost 3 bases and J lost 6 bases. The CDR3 sequence is 14 residues long. DNA of the CDR3: TGTGCCAGCAGTGACGGGAGGGCCCCCGGGGAGCTGTTTTTT. Translating gives CASSDGRAPGELFF.

This rearrangement joins TRBV14 to TRBJ1-2; D is unresolved. V was trimmed by 2 bases and J by 2 bases, leaving 6 bases between them. The CDR3 sequence is 13 residues long. Per the germline V gene, CDR1 is SGHDN and CDR2 is FVKESK. This CDR3 is CASSQSQNYGYTF. In DNA, the CDR3 is TGTGCCAGCAGCCAAAGTCAGAACTATGGCTACACCTTC.